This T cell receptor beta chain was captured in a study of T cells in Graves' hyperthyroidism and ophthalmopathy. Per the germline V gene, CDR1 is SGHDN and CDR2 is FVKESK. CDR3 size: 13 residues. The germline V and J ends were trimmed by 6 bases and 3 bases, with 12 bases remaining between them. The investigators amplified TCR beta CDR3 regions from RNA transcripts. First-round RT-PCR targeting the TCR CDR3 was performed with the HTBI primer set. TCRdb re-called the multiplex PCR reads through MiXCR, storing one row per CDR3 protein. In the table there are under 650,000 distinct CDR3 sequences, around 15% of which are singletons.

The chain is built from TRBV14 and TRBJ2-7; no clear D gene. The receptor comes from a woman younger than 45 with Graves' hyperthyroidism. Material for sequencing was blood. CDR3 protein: CASSDLVGYEQYF. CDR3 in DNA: TGTGCCAGCAGTGATTTAGTAGGCTACGAGCAGTACTTC.